These 32 T cell receptor beta chains were sequenced from one sample in a study of T cells in tumors after PD-1 blockade. Assay used: immunoSEQ multiplex PCR; TCRdb lists only in-frame clones, some missing. Of thousands of clones listed, around three fifths were seen once; the top ten hold about 12%. Time point here: second of two post-therapy site-matched biopsies about two months apart. The input for sequencing was tumor tissue, taken after anti-PD-1 treatment. The receptors were sampled from a human donor with basal cell carcinoma.

This clone was observed a few times. The chain uses TRBV28 and TRBJ2-7; 12 bases agree with TRBD1. The CDR3 is made up of 14 amino acids. The junction had 6 bases not matched to a gene; V was cut back by 6 bases and J by 6 bases. Germline values: CDR1 MDHEN, CDR2 SYDVKM. This chain's CDR3 is CASRGGTGGTEQYF. DNA for the CDR3: TGTGCCAGCAGGGGCGGGACAGGGGGCACCGAGCAGTACTTC.

The CDR3 DNA is TGTGCCAGCAGTAAGGGGACTAGCGGGGGGGCCTACGAGCAGTACTTC. It translates to CASSKGTSGGAYEQYF. V usage is TRBV27 and J usage is TRBJ2-7; 16 bases are shared with TRBD2. Trimming took 5 bases from V and 2 from J; bases not matched to a gene: 3. Germline-derived CDR1 and CDR2 are MNHEY and SMNVEV (reference sequence). The CDR3 runs 16 residues.

This clone showed up just a few times. J is TRBJ1-1 and V is TRBV2, with 9 bases aligning to TRBD1. Germline-derived CDR1 and CDR2 are SNHLY and FYNNEI. V gave up 1 base and J gave up 4 bases; unmatched junction bases: 4. The CDR3 sequence is 15 residues long. CDR3 DNA sequence: TGTGCCAGCAGTGAAGACAGGGGGCGAGGCACTGAAGCTTTCTTT. Its translation: CASSEDRGRGTEAFF.

The sample holds a few counts of this clone. The CDR3 here is CASSEVRDRVTETQYF. CDR3 coding DNA: TGTGCCAGCAGTGAAGTCCGGGACAGGGTGACGGAGACCCAGTACTTC. The V gene is TRBV2, the J gene TRBJ2-5, with 9 bases fitting TRBD1. This CDR3 is built from 16 residues. After removal of 1 base from V and 5 bases from J, the junction contained 8 bases not matched to a gene. The germline CDR1 and CDR2 sequences are SNHLY and FYNNEI.

This clone was counted between two and nine times. The chain has TRBV19 and TRBJ2-7; 8 bases align to TRBD2. Germline values: CDR1 LNHDA, CDR2 SQIVND (reference sequence). With 5 bases clipped from V and 2 bases from J, the junction kept 5 bases outside the gene matches. The CDR3 runs to 14 residues. This CDR3 is CASSYGGATYEQYF. In DNA, the CDR3 is TGTGCCAGTAGTTACGGGGGGGCAACCTACGAGCAGTACTTC.

This clone is termed medium-sized. The chain links TRBV3-1 (or the pseudogene TRBV3-2) to TRBJ1-2; TRBD1 might be the D (6 bases). Germline lookup yields CDR1 LGHDT and CDR2 YNNKEL (reference sequence). The CDR3 totals 15 residues. V gave up 0 bases and J gave up 4 bases, with 12 bases separating them. CDR3 bases: TGTGCCAGCAGCCAAGAAAACAGGGTTGCCTATGGCTACACCTTC. Its protein product is CASSQENRVAYGYTF.

By frequency in the sample, this clone is medium-sized. The chain has TRBV19 and TRBJ1-2; the D is unclear. V dropped 3 bases and J dropped 6 bases, with 2 bases sitting between them. Per germline, CDR1 LNHDA and CDR2 SQIVND (reference sequence). This CDR3 is built from 10 residues. The CDR3, as DNA: TGTGCCAGTAGTATGAATGGCTACACCTTC. Its protein product is CASSMNGYTF.

This clone was detected only once. This chain's CDR3 is CASTEQYLPSGANVLTF. CDR3 DNA: TGTGCCAGTACCGAACAGTACCTACCCTCTGGGGCCAACGTCCTGACTTTC. V is TRBV19 and J is TRBJ2-6; D remains unclear. Deletions cut 7 bases from V and 0 bases from J, with 16 bases between. The CDR3 consists of 17 residues. Germline CDR1 LNHDA, CDR2 SQIVND (reference sequence).

The chain links TRBV15 to TRBJ2-3; D tentatively fits TRBD1 or TRBD2 (5 bases each). The CDR3 contains 15 residues. Trimming pared 7 bases from V and 2 bases from J, leaving 16 bases between. Germline V gene lookup returns CDR1 LNHNV and CDR2 YYDKDF (reference sequence). CDR3 sequence: CATTRGEQDTDTQYF. The CDR3 coding sequence is TGTGCCACCACGAGGGGTGAGCAGGACACAGATACGCAGTATTTT.

The CDR3 protein is CASSLVGITEQYF. The DNA for the CDR3 is TGTGCCAGCAGCTTGGTAGGCATAACGGAGCAGTACTTC. The rearrangement uses TRBV5-6 and TRBJ2-7; D remains unclear. Between the trimmed V and J ends, which lost 0 bases and 7 bases, there was a span of 11 bases. The CDR3 is made up of 13 amino acids. The germline gives CDR1 SGHDT, CDR2 YYEEEE.

J is TRBJ1-5 and V is TRBV6-2 or TRBV6-3; maybe TRBD1 (5 bases). Germline CDR1 reads MNHEY; CDR2 reads SVGEGT. Trimming cost V 1 base and J 3 bases, with 10 bases left between them. This CDR3 is 15 amino acids long. The CDR3 reads CASSYLAGPNQPQHF. The DNA of the CDR3 is TGTGCCAGCAGTTACTTAGCGGGGCCCAATCAGCCCCAGCATTTT.

The J gene is TRBJ1-6, the V gene TRBV7-8, with 7 nucleotides matching TRBD1. This CDR3 contains 19 residues. Per germline, CDR1 SGHVS and CDR2 FQNEAQ. J gave up 7 bases and V 2 bases, and 17 bases lay outside the gene matches. CDR3 loop: CASSLSRPNQGDRNSPLHF. DNA for the CDR3: TGTGCCAGCAGCTTATCTCGCCCGAACCAGGGGGATAGGAATTCACCCCTCCACTTT.

This rearrangement joins TRBV10-3 to TRBJ2-7; 10 bases match TRBD2. The germline V gene encodes CDR1 ENHRY and CDR2 SYGVKD. The junction had 6 bases not matched to a gene; V was cut back by 8 bases and J by 5 bases. The CDR3 loop spans 13 amino acids. The CDR3 spells CAIGSGGADEQYF. CDR3 DNA: TGTGCCATCGGGAGCGGGGGGGCCGACGAGCAGTACTTC.

The chain combines TRBV5-1 with TRBJ2-1; D remains ambiguous. V lost 1 base and J 3 bases, leaving 8 bases between the germline ends. The CDR3 has 14 amino acids. The germline V gene has CDR1 SGHRS and CDR2 YFSETQ. The CDR3 DNA reads as TGCGCCAGCAGCTTGTTGGGGAACTACAATGAGCAGTTCTTC. Encoded protein: CASSLLGNYNEQFF. The full variable domain, its missing parts supplied by reference TRBV5-1 and TRBJ2-1, is KAGVTQTPRYLIKTRGQQVTLSCSPISGHRSVSWYQQTPGQGLQFLFEYFSETQRNKGNFPGRFSGRQFSNSRSEMNVSTLELGDSALYLCASSLLGNYNEQFFGPGTRLTVL.

The chain couples TRBV6-4 to TRBJ2-2; possibly TRBD2 for D (5 bases). The CDR3 sequence is 13 residues long. Germline V gives CDR1 MRHNA, CDR2 SNTAGT. Trimming took off 0 bases at V and 7 bases at J, with 6 bases between the two ends. The CDR3 loop is CASSDSGDGELFF. For the CDR3, the DNA is TGTGCCAGCAGTGACTCCGGGGACGGGGAGCTGTTTTTT.

J is TRBJ1-1 and V is TRBV18; 7 bases map to TRBD1. Germline V lookup: CDR1 KGHSH, CDR2 LQKENI. V lost 4 bases, J lost 5 bases, and 7 bases stayed unmatched. The CDR3 covers 14 residues. CDR3 sequence: CASSLQGERTEAFF. DNA for the CDR3: TGTGCCAGCTCACTCCAGGGGGAGCGAACTGAAGCTTTCTTT.

This clone showed up just a few times. This chain connects TRBV11-3 to TRBJ2-5, with D uncertain. The CDR3 is 14 residues long. Germline V gene data show CDR1 as SGHNT and CDR2 as YENEEA. V was cut by 1 base and J by 0 bases, with 6 bases left in between. The CDR3 bases are TGTGCCAGCAGCTTAGCCGCTAACCAAGAGACCCAGTACTTC. This translates into CASSLAANQETQYF.

The V gene is TRBV19, the J gene TRBJ2-1; 11 nucleotides align to TRBD2. With V trimmed by 6 bases and J by 7 bases, 8 bases remained unmatched. Germline CDR1 reads LNHDA; CDR2 reads SQIVND (reference sequence). This CDR3 comprises 15 residues. The CDR3 DNA is TGTGCCAGTAGCCCCACTAGCGGGGGAGGGAATGAGCAGTTCTTC. This encodes CASSPTSGGGNEQFF.

V is TRBV30 and J is TRBJ1-2, with D possibly TRBD1 on 6 matching bases. The CDR3 has 13 amino acids. Trimming removed 4 bases from V and 6 bases from J, with 15 bases in between. The germline V gene encodes CDR1 GTSNPN and CDR2 SVGIG (reference sequence). The CDR3 coding sequence is TGTGCCTGGAACCTCCGGGGGCGGGATGGCTACACCTTC. Translation gives CAWNLRGRDGYTF.

The chain has TRBV5-4 and TRBJ1-6, with 7 bases fitting TRBD1. The J segment lost 1 base and the V segment lost 7 bases, leaving 5 bases of the junction unmatched. This CDR3 is 15 amino acids long. Germline CDR1 reads SGHNT; CDR2 reads YYREEE (reference sequence). As DNA, the CDR3 is TGTGCCAGCGCTTTACAGGGGTCCTATAATTCACCCCTCCACTTT. The encoded protein is CASALQGSYNSPLHF.

V usage is TRBV10-3 and J usage is TRBJ1-6; 9 nucleotides agree with TRBD1. Germline V gives CDR1 ENHRY, CDR2 SYGVKD. After removal of 3 bases from V and 10 bases from J, the junction contained 7 bases not matched to a gene. This CDR3 is built from 15 residues. CDR3 residues: CAISDSTGGTSPLHF. The CDR3 coding sequence is TGTGCCATCAGTGATTCGACAGGGGGTACATCACCCCTCCACTTT.

The CDR3 loop reads CASSPGQGAAKLFF. As DNA, the CDR3 is TGTGCCAGCAGTCCGGGACAGGGGGCGGCAAAACTGTTTTTT. The chain carries TRBV6-5 and TRBJ1-4; 12 bases align to TRBD1. The length of the CDR3 is 14 residues. The germline V gene encodes CDR1 MNHEY and CDR2 SVGAGI. The V and J ends lost 5 bases and 10 bases, in that order; junction bases with no gene match: 5.

V usage is TRBV2 and J usage is TRBJ2-3, with 9 positions matching TRBD2. V dropped 3 bases and J dropped 3; count of bases not matched to a gene: 7. Germline loops: CDR1 SNHLY, CDR2 FYNNEI. The CDR3 length is 16 residues. The DNA for the CDR3 is TGTGCCAGCAGTGACCCACGGGCGGGGGGGACAGATACGCAGTATTTT. As protein: CASSDPRAGGTDTQYF.

The chain uses TRBV28 and TRBJ1-5; 8 bases align to TRBD1. Germline-derived CDR1 and CDR2 are MDHEN and SYDVKM. Trimming removed 6 bases from V and 11 bases from J; junction bases left unmatched: 12. The CDR3 loop spans 14 amino acids. The CDR3: CASSRTGKGGTQHF. The CDR3 DNA reads as TGTGCCAGCAGCCGGACAGGGAAGGGCGGGACCCAGCATTTT.

The V and J genes are TRBV7-9 and TRBJ2-7; possible D gene TRBD1, 5 bases. CDR1 and CDR2 (germline): SEHNR, FQNEAQ (reference sequence). This CDR3 has 13 residues. Trimming removed 5 bases from V and 3 bases from J, with 11 bases in between. The CDR3 is CASSPSTDYEQYF. CDR3 DNA sequence: TGTGCCAGCAGCCCCTCGACAGACTACGAGCAGTACTTC.

The CDR3 spells CASSLGVQVLGGIQYF. CDR3 DNA: TGTGCCAGCAGCTTAGGGGTCCAGGTGTTGGGGGGCATTCAGTACTTC. The chain joins TRBV7-8 to TRBJ2-4; D possibly corresponds to TRBD2 (6 bases). Trimming left V 1 base short and J 9 bases short, with 19 bases between. CDR1 and CDR2 from the germline V gene are SGHVS and FQNEAQ. The CDR3 has 16 amino acids.

The chain joins TRBV29-1 to TRBJ1-2, with TRBD1 matching 9 bases. Germline V gene lookup returns CDR1 SQVTM and CDR2 ANQGSEA. The CDR3 contains 13 residues. After removal of 3 bases from V and 6 bases from J, the junction contained 5 bases not matched to a gene. The CDR3: CSVEGQGSNGYTF. The CDR3 DNA sequence: TGCAGCGTTGAGGGACAGGGATCGAATGGCTACACCTTC.

This clone was seen a handful of times. The rearrangement uses TRBV7-9 and TRBJ2-7, with 11 bases lining up with TRBD1. Germline V gene data show CDR1 as SEHNR and CDR2 as FQNEAQ (reference sequence). The CDR3 runs 15 residues. Trimming removed 4 bases from V and 5 bases from J; junction bases left unmatched: 7. CDR3 protein: CASSSGGQGVHEQYF. CDR3 DNA: TGTGCCAGCAGCTCGGGGGGACAGGGGGTTCACGAGCAGTACTTC.

By its share, this clone is medium-sized. The V and J genes are TRBV6-5 and TRBJ2-4; possibly TRBD2 for D (6 bases). The length of the CDR3 is 16 residues. Germline assignment: CDR1 MNHEY and CDR2 SVGAGI. The V and J ends lost 0 bases and 0 bases respectively, with 9 bases between them. CDR3: CASSYSGDLAKNIQYF. In DNA form, the CDR3 reads TGTGCCAGCAGTTACTCGGGGGACTTAGCCAAAAACATTCAGTACTTC.

The genes are TRBV29-1 and TRBJ2-1; D is ambiguous. The CDR3 loop spans 13 amino acids. Germline V gene data show CDR1 as SQVTM and CDR2 as ANQGSEA. V was shortened by 5 bases and J by 7 bases, with 15 bases between the two germline ends. The CDR3: CSVRVFVENEQFF. In DNA, the CDR3 is TGCAGCGTTAGGGTATTTGTGGAAAATGAGCAGTTCTTC.

This clone was detected a few times. V gene TRBV6-5 combines with J gene TRBJ2-7; 10 bases are a match to TRBD2. CDR1 MNHEY and CDR2 SVGAGI come from the germline V gene. The CDR3 spans 16 residues. The ends lost 1 base at V and 2 bases at J; junction bases unmatched: 5. The CDR3 DNA is TGTGCCAGCAGTTACTTCTCTAGCGGGGGAACCTACGAGCAGTACTTC. Residues: CASSYFSSGGTYEQYF.

In this sample, this clone turned up a few times. J is TRBJ1-2 and V is TRBV19; no reliable D call. The germline V and J ends were trimmed by 2 bases and 8 bases, with 12 bases remaining between them. From germline, CDR1 is LNHDA and CDR2 SQIVND (reference sequence). This CDR3 contains 13 residues. The CDR3 nucleotides read TGTGCCAGTAGTATACCCATCATTGGAGGCTACACCTTC. The encoded protein is CASSIPIIGGYTF.